In its sample, the clone carrying this TCR beta chain was seen many times. The antigen remains unidentified. The CDR3 is 16 residues long. V was clipped by 7 bases and J by 4 bases; unmatched bases: 11. Germline lookup yields CDR1 MDHEN and CDR2 SYDVKM. This record belongs to a study of T cells in Graves' hyperthyroidism and ophthalmopathy. Amplification targeted TCR beta CDR3 regions from RNA transcripts. RT-PCR in the first round (using the HTBI primer set) targeted the TCR CDR3. TCRdb reprocessed the multiplex PCR reads via MiXCR and lists one record per CDR3 protein. This repertoire shows about 620,000 distinct CDR3 sequences, roughly 17% found once; its top ten account for approximately 3.9%. Study-wide findings and caveats: Ophthalmopathy and stable hyperthyroidism were told apart by a 13 V-J model. Blood also held most thyroid clonotypes expanded beyond 0.001.

Any patient presenting with uncontrolled infection, other autoimmune disease, pregnancy or lactation was left out. Diagnoses were made from clinical symptoms, serum measures (thyroxine and TRAb), thyroid ultrasound and orbital computed tomography. The clonotype was recovered from a woman in her twenties or thirties with Graves' hyperthyroidism. The rearrangement links TRBV28 to TRBJ2-3, with 10 bases that match TRBD2. Sequenced: blood. The CDR3 region has the DNA TGTGCCAGCACGGCTAGCGGGAGTACCCTGGCAGATACGCAGTATTTT. This encodes CASTASGSTLADTQYF.